The rows below give T cell receptor beta chains drawn from one sample of a study of blood T cell repertoires in COVID-19. Produced via immunoSEQ multiplex PCR; TCRdb's table is partial and in-frame only. The sample shows 250,000 or so clones, around nine tenths of them seen only once. The sample consisted of peripheral blood. These receptors were collected from a man aged 30 to 39 with COVID-19, enrolled during active disease. CDR3s leave out the opening cysteine and the closing phenylalanine or tryptophan.

J,V,CDR3
TRBJ2-2,TRBV12-5,ASGLVPSGGTGELF
TRBJ1-1,TRBV12-3/TRBV12-4,ASSFGWDTEAF
TRBJ1-5,TRBV6-5,ASSYSRQSNQPQH
TRBJ2-1,TRBV3-1/TRBV3-2,ASSQDSAGYNEQF
TRBJ2-1,TRBV9,ASSVPSNEQF
TRBJ1-2,TRBV10-3,AISGDIVT
TRBJ2-7,TRBV11-2,ASSLVGHEQY
TRBJ1-5,TRBV3-1/TRBV3-2,ASSQDYQYQPQH
TRBJ1-5,TRBV27,ASSLNRNQPQH
TRBJ1-1,TRBV30,AWSFHYTEAF
TRBJ1-6,TRBV6-5,ASSYSGGSNSPLH
TRBJ1-1,TRBV5-4,ASSPQKGGTYTEAF
TRBJ1-1,TRBV6-2/TRBV6-3,ASSYGTGTEAF
TRBJ2-7,TRBV11-2,ASSTERLAEQY
TRBJ1-2,TRBV5-4,ASSGGQRVVYGYT
TRBJ2-7,TRBV4-2,ASSQVPRLAGAPYEQY
TRBJ1-2,TRBV7-3,ASSAREEERDYGYT
TRBJ2-1,TRBV10-3,AIRAASNEQF